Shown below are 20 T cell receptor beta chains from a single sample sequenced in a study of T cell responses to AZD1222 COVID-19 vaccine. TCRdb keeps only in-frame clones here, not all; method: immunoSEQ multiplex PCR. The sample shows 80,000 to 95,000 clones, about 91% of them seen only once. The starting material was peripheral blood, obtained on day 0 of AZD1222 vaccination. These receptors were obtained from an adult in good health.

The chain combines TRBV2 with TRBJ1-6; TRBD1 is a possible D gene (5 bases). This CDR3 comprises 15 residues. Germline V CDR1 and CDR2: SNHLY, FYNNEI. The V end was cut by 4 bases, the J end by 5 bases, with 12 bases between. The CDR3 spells CASSAWGQHNSPLHF. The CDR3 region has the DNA TGTGCCAGCAGTGCGTGGGGCCAGCATAATTCACCCCTCCACTTT.

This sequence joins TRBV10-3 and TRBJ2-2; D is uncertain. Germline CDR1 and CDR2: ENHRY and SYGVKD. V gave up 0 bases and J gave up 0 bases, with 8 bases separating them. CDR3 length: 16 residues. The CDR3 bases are TGTGCCATCAGTGAGTCGAATCTAGCGAACACCGGGGAGCTGTTTTTT. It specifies CAISESNLANTGELFF.

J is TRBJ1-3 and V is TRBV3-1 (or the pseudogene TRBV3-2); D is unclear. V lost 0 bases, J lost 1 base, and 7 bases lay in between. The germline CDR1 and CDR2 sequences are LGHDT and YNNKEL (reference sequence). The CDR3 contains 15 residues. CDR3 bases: TGTGCCAGCAGCCAAGATGGTCAGTCTGGAAACACCATATATTTT. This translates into CASSQDGQSGNTIYF.

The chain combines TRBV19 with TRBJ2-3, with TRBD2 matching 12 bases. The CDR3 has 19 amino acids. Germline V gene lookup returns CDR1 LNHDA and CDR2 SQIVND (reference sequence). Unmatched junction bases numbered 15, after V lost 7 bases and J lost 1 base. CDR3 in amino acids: CASINRAGTSGFGTDTQYF. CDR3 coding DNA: TGTGCCAGTATTAACAGGGCCGGGACTAGCGGGTTCGGCACAGATACGCAGTATTTT.

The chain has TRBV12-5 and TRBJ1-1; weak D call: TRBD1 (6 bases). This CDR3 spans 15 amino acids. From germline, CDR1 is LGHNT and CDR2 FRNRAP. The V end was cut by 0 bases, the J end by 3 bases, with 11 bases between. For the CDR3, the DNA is TGTGCTAGTGGTTTGGTAGGGGGGAGGGACACTGAAGCTTTCTTT. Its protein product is CASGLVGGRDTEAFF.

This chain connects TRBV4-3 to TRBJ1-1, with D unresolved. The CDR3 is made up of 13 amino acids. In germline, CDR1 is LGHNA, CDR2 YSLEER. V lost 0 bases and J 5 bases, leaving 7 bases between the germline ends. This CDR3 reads CASSQDLRTEAFF. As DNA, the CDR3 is TGCGCCAGCAGCCAAGATCTCAGAACTGAAGCTTTCTTT.

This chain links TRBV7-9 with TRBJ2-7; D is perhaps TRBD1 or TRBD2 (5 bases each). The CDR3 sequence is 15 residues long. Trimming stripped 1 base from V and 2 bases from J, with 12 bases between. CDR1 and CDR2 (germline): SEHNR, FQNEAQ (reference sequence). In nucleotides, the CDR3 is TGTGCCAGCAGCTTAGGAGAGGGGACCCCCTACGAGCAGTACTTC. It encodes CASSLGEGTPYEQYF.

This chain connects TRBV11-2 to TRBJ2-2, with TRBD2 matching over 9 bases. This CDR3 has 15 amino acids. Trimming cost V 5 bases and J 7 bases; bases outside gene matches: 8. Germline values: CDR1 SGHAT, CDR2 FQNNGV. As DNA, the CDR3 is TGTGCCAGCAGCCCATTAGCGGGAGAGGGCGGGGAGCTGTTTTTT. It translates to CASSPLAGEGGELFF.

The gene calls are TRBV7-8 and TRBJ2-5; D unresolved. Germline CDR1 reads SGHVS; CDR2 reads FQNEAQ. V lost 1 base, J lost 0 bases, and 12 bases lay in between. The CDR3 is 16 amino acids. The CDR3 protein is CASSLEIVSYQETQYF. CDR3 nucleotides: TGTGCCAGCAGCTTAGAGATTGTCTCGTACCAAGAGACCCAGTACTTC.

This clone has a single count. The CDR3 protein is CASSLVGGDTEAFF. CDR3 sequence (DNA): TGTGCCAGCAGCTTAGTGGGGGGGGATACTGAAGCTTTCTTT. The chain combines TRBV7-2 with TRBJ1-1, with TRBD1 as a possible D gene (5 bases). Trimming stripped 1 base from V and 5 bases from J, with 11 bases between. This CDR3 contains 14 residues. Germline assignment: CDR1 SGHTA and CDR2 FQGNSA.

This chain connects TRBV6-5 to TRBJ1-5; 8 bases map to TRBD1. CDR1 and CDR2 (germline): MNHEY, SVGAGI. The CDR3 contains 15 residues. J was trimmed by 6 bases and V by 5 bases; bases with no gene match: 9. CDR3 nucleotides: TGTGCCAGCAGTACCAGGGGGCGAGAAGGTCAGCCCCAGCATTTT. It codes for CASSTRGREGQPQHF.

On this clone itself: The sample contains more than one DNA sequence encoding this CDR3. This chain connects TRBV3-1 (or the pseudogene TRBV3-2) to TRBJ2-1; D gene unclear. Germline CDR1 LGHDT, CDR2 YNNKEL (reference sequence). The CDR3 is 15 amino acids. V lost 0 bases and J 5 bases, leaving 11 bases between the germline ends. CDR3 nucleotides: TGTGCCAGCAGCCAAGATTCCGGACGCCACAATGAGCAGTTCTTC. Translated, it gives CASSQDSGRHNEQFF.

As DNA, the CDR3 is TGTGCCAGCAGCCGCAGCTACGGGGTTGCCTACGAGCAGTACTTC. Translated: CASSRSYGVAYEQYF. This rearrangement joins TRBV28 to TRBJ2-7; a weak D match, TRBD2 (5 bases). The CDR3 length is 15 residues. Germline CDR1 is MDHEN and CDR2 is SYDVKM. The germline V and J ends were trimmed by 6 bases and 2 bases, with 17 bases remaining between them.

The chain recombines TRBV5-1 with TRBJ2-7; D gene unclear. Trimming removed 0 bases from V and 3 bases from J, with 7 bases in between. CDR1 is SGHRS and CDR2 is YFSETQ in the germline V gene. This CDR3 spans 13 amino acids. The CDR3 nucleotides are TGCGCCAGCAGCTTGGACCCCCACTACGAGCAGTACTTC. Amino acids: CASSLDPHYEQYF.

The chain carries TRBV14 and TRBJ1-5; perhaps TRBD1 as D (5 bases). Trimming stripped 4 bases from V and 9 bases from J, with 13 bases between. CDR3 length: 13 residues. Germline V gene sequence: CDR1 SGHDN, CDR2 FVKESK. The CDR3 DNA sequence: TGTGCCAGCAGCCTGGCGGGGCCAGGGCCCCAGCATTTT. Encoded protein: CASSLAGPGPQHF.

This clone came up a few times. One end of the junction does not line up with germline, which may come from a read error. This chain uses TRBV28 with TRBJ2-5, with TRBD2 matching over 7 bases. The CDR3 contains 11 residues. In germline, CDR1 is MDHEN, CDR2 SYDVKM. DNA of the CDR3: TGCTCTAGCGGCTACCAAGAGACCCAGTACTTC. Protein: CSSGYQETQYF.

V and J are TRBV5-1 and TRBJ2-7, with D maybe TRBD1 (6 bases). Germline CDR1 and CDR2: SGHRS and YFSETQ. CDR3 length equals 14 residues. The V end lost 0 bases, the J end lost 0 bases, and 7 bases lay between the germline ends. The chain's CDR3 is CASSLEGGSYEQYF. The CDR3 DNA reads TGCGCCAGCAGCTTGGAAGGGGGCTCCTACGAGCAGTACTTC.

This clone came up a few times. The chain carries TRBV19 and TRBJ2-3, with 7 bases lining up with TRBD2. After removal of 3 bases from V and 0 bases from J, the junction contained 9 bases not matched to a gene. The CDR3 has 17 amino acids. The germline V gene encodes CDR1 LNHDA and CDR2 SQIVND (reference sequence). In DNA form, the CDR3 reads TGTGCCAGTAGTATCCCTGGAGATAGCGGGAGCACAGATACGCAGTATTTT. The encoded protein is CASSIPGDSGSTDTQYF.

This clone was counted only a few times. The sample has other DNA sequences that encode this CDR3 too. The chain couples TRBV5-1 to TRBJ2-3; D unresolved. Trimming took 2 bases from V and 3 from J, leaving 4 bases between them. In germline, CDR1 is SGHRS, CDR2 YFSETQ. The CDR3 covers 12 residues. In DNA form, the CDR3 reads TGCGCCAGCAGCTTACGGACAGATACGCAGTATTTT. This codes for CASSLRTDTQYF.

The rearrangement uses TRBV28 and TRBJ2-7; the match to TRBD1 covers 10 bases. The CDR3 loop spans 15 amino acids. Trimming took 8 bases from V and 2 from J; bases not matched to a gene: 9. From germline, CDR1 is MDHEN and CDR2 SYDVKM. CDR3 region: CASEGQGPIPYEQYF. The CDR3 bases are TGTGCCAGCGAGGGACAGGGGCCGATCCCCTACGAGCAGTACTTC.